This T cell receptor (beta chain) was recovered during a study of T cell responses to AZD1222 COVID-19 vaccine. Germline V gene lookup returns CDR1 SGHAT and CDR2 FQNNGV. J lost 6 bases, V lost 3 bases, and 6 bases had no gene match. The CDR3 is 15 amino acids. TCRdb's table, derived via immunoSEQ multiplex PCR, lists solely in-frame clones and lacks some. Of 150,000 or so clones listed, approximately 90% are singletons. The chain recombines TRBV11-2 with TRBJ2-1; TRBD1 agrees at 9 bases. The clonotype was recovered from an adult who received the AZD1222 COVID-19 vaccine. Specimen: peripheral blood, collected 28 days after the second AZD1222 dose. CDR3 DNA sequence: TGTGCCAGCAGCTTTGGGACAGGGTCGGTCAATGAGCAGTTCTTC. This codes for CASSFGTGSVNEQFF.